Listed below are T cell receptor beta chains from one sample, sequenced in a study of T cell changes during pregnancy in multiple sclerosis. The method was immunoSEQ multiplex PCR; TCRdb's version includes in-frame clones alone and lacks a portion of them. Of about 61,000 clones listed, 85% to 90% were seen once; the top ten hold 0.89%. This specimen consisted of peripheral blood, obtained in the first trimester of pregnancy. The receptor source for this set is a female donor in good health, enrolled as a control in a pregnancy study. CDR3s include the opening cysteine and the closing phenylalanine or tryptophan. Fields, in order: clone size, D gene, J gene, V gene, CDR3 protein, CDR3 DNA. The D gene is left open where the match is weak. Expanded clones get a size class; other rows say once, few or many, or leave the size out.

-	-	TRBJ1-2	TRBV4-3	CASSQGPGMAYGYTF	TGCGCCAGCAGCCAAGGCCCAGGGATGGCCTATGGCTACACCTTC
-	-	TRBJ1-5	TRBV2	CASSESRYGQPQHF	TGTGCCAGCAGTGAAAGCCGATATGGTCAGCCCCAGCATTTT
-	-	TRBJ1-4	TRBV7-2	CASSLQGSNEKLFF	TGTGCCAGCAGCTTACAGGGTAGTAATGAAAAACTGTTTTTT
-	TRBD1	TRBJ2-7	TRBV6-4	CASNSTGGDSYEQYF	TGTGCCAGCAACTCGACAGGGGGCGACTCCTACGAGCAGTACTTC
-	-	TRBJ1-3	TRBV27	CASRAASGNTIYF	TGTGCCAGCCGCGCGGCGTCTGGAAACACCATATATTTT
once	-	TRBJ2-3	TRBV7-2	CASSPHRVVTQYF	TGTGCCAGCAGCCCGCACAGGGTTGTTACGCAGTATTTT
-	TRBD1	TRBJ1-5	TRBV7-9	CASSRGQGVNQPQHF	TGTGCCAGCAGCCGGGGACAGGGGGTTAATCAGCCCCAGCATTTT
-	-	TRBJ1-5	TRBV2	CASSRGAINQPQHF	TGTGCCAGCAGCAGAGGAGCTATCAATCAGCCCCAGCATTTT
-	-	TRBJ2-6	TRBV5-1	CASSLDRIGSGANVLTF	TGCGCCAGCAGCTTAGACAGGATAGGCTCTGGGGCCAACGTCCTGACTTTC
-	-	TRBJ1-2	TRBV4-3	CASTPDGDIIYGYTF	TGCGCCAGCACCCCGGACGGGGATATTATCTATGGCTACACCTTC
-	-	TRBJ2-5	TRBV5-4	CASSLDVFGETQYF	TGTGCCAGCAGCTTGGATGTGTTCGGAGAGACCCAGTACTTC
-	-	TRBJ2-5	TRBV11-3	CASSLEFRTGQETQYF	TGTGCCAGCAGCTTAGAATTCCGGACTGGCCAAGAGACCCAGTACTTC
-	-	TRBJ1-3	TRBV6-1	CASSPRVAGNTIYF	TGTGCCAGCAGCCCCAGGGTAGCTGGAAACACCATATATTTT
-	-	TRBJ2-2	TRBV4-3	CASSQGATELFF	TGCGCCAGCAGCCAAGGAGCGACGGAGCTGTTTTTT
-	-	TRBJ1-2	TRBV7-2	CASSLGVGDGYTF	TGTGCCAGCAGCTTAGGGGTAGGGGATGGCTACACCTTC
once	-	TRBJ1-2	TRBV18	CASSPQGLGGYTF	TGTGCCAGCTCACCTCAGGGTCTGGGAGGCTACACCTTC
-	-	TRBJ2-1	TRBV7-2	CASSLRPGNLFIPEQFF	TGTGCCAGCAGCTTGAGGCCAGGGAATCTTTTTATCCCCGAGCAGTTCTTC
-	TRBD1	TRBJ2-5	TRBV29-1	CSALGTVQETQYF	TGCAGCGCTTTGGGGACAGTCCAAGAGACCCAGTACTTC
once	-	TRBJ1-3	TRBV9	CASSVGGTSGNTIYF	TGTGCCAGCAGCGTAGGAGGAACCTCTGGAAACACCATATATTTT
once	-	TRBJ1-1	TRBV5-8	CASSLGYGGRGSEAFF	TGTGCCAGCAGCTTGGGATATGGGGGCAGGGGCAGTGAAGCTTTCTTT
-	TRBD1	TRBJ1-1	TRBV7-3	CASSPHRGTEAFF	TGTGCCAGCAGCCCTCACAGGGGGACTGAAGCTTTCTTT
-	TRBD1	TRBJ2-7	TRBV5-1	CASSRDRGSYEQYF	TGCGCCAGCAGTCGGGACAGGGGGTCTTACGAGCAGTACTTC
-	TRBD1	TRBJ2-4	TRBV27	CASSTGDIQYF	TGTGCCAGCAGCACAGGGGACATTCAGTACTTC
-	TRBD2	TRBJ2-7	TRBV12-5	CASGLVGLAGGAYEQYF	TGTGCTAGTGGTTTGGTGGGACTAGCGGGGGGTGCCTACGAGCAGTACTTC
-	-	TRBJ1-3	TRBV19	CASSGWTAESSGNTIYF	TGTGCCAGTAGTGGATGGACAGCAGAAAGCTCTGGAAACACCATATATTTT
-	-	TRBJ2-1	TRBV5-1	CASSLGGTASYNEQFF	TGCGCCAGCAGCTTGGGCGGGACAGCTTCCTACAATGAGCAGTTCTTC
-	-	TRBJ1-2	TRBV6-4	CASSDRGTGYTF	TGTGCCAGCAGTGACCGGGGGACTGGCTACACCTTC
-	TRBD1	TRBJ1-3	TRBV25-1	CASSTTGVGNTIYF	TGTGCCAGCAGTACGACAGGGGTTGGAAACACCATATATTTT
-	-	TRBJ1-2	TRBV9	CASSVAGDYGYTF	TGTGCCAGCAGCGTCGCGGGGGACTATGGCTACACCTTC
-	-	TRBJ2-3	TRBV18	CASSRETVSTDTQYF	TGTGCCAGCTCACGAGAGACAGTTAGCACAGATACGCAGTATTTT
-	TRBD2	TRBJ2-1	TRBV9	CASSRPSSGHNEQFF	TGTGCCAGCAGCCGACCTTCTAGCGGGCACAATGAGCAGTTCTTC
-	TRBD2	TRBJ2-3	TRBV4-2	CASSQGGGATDTQYF	TGTGCCAGCAGCCAAGGCGGGGGGGCAACAGATACGCAGTATTTT
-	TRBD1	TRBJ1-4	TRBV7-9	CASSLSTGEGEKLFF	TGTGCCAGCAGCTTATCGACAGGGGAGGGAGAAAAACTGTTTTTT
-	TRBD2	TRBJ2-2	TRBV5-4	CASSLGPGLAGGELFF	TGTGCCAGCAGCTTGGGGCCGGGACTAGCCGGCGGGGAGCTGTTTTTT
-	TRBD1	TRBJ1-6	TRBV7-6	CASSLGGQGRSPLHF	TGTGCCAGCAGCTTAGGGGGACAGGGCAGATCACCCCTCCACTTT
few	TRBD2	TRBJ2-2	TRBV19	CASSRGGAGELFF	TGTGCCAGTAGTCGTGGGGGGGCCGGGGAGCTGTTTTTT
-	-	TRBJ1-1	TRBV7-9	CASSPTQGWVNTEAFF	TGTGCCAGCAGCCCAACACAGGGATGGGTGAACACTGAAGCTTTCTTT
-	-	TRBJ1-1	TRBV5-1	CASSLVGQGNTEAFF	TGCGCCAGCAGCTTGGTGGGGCAGGGTAACACTGAAGCTTTCTTT
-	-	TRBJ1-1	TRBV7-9	CASSDMDQGIFTEAFF	TGTGCCAGCAGCGACATGGATCAGGGGATTTTCACTGAAGCTTTCTTT
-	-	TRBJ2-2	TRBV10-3	CAISGLTATNTGELFF	TGTGCCATCAGTGGCCTGACAGCCACGAACACCGGGGAGCTGTTTTTT
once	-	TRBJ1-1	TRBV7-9	CASTAQGESNTEAFF	TGTGCCAGCACCGCACAGGGTGAGTCGAACACTGAAGCTTTCTTT
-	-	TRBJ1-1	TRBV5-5	CASSLNLEAFF	TGTGCCAGCAGCTTGAATCTTGAAGCTTTCTTT
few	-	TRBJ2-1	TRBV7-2	CASSLVWGGGIDNEQFF	TGTGCCAGCAGCTTAGTCTGGGGCGGGGGCATCGACAATGAGCAGTTCTTC
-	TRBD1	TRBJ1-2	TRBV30	CAWNENRGYTYGYTF	TGTGCCTGGAACGAGAACAGGGGATACACCTATGGCTACACCTTC
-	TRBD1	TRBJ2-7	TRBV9	CASSVDVPGQPYEQYF	TGTGCCAGCAGCGTAGACGTGCCGGGACAGCCCTACGAGCAGTACTTC
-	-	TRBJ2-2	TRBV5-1	CASSLSSGEVYGELFF	TGCGCCAGCAGCTTGTCGTCGGGAGAAGTTTACGGGGAGCTGTTTTTT